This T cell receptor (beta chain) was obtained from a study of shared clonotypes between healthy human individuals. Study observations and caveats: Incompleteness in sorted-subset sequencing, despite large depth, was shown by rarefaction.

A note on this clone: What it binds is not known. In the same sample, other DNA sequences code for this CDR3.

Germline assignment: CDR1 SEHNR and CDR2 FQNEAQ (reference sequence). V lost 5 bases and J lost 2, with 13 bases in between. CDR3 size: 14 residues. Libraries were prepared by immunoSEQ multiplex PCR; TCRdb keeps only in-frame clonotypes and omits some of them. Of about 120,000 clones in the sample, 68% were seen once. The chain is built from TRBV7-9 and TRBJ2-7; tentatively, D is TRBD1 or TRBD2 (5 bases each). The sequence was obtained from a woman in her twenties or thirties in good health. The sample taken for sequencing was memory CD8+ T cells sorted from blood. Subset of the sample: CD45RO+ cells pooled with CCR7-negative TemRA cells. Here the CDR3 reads CASSGGGAAYEQYF. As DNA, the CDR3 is TGTGCCAGCAGCGGGGGTGGGGCAGCCTACGAGCAGTACTTC.